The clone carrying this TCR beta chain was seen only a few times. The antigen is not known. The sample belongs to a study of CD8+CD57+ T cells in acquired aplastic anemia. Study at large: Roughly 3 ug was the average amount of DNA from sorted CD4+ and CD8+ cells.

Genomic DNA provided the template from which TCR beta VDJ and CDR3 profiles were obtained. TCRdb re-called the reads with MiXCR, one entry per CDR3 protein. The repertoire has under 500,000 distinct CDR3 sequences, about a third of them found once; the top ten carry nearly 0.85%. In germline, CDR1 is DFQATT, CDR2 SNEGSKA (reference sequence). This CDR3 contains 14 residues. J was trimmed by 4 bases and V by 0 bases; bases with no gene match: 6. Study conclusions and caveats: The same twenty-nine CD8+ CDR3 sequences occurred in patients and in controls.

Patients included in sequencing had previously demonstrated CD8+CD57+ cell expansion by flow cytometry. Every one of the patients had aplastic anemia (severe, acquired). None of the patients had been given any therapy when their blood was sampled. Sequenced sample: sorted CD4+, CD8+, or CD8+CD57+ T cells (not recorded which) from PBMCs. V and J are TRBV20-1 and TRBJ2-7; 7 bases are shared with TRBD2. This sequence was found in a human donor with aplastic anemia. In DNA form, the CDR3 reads TGCAGTGCTAGAGATGGCGGGGGTCGGTACGAGCAGTACTTC. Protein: CSARDGGGRYEQYF.